This TCR beta chain stems from a study of response to subunit inactivated influenza vaccine (dated by TCRdb to 2016 to 2018). Context from the whole study: Deep quantitative profiling of the T cell receptor repertoire was used in the study to follow responses to a trivalent subunit inactivated influenza vaccine.

Remarks on this clonotype: The antigen it binds to is not known. Base qualities were left out, and no much larger clone turns up one base away.

Results and caveats for the whole study, not just this receptor: According to the authors, only a limited number of new T cells may be recruited by each seasonal influenza vaccination.

Library preparation employed RT-PCR. Sequencing took place on an Illumina HiSeq 2500. The public reads were quality trimmed at Q25 with fastp and then assembled into clones with MiXCR by TCRdb, keeping productive beta chains. Merged by CDR3 protein, the rows form single entries marked with the most common genes and DNA. Counted in this sample were more than 150,000 distinct CDR3 sequences; about 9% of them appeared once. The top ten clones comprise 9.5% to 13% of the sample. The CDR3 runs 13 residues from the cysteine to the phenylalanine. Only the CDR3 DNA stays, 39 bases, in frame from base 1. The junction carries 14 bases between V and J, which are trimmed by 4 bases and 5 bases respectively. The germline V gene encodes CDR1 DFQATT and CDR2 SNEGSKA (reference sequence).

The TCR was taken from a man between 45 and 60 years old who received an inactivated influenza vaccine. Donor details come from another sample of the same person, matched by shared clones. The sequenced sample was non-naive T cells sorted from PBMCs, obtained on the day of vaccination. Interpreted using the paper, the cell subset or site label stands for: memory T cell fraction. In this chain, TRBV20-1 is recombined with TRBJ2-5, with a weak D call of TRBD2 (5 bases match). The nucleotide sequence is TGCAGTGCTAACCCAACTAGTGGCGAGACCCAGTACTTC. The translation is CSANPTSGETQYF.